The clone carrying this T cell receptor beta chain was counted at least ten times. Antigen unknown. Amplified TCR beta CDR3 regions derived from RNA transcripts. A first-round RT-PCR of the TCR CDR3 used the HTBI primer set. TCRdb re-called the multiplex PCR reads through MiXCR, storing one row per CDR3 protein. This sample has hundreds of thousands of distinct CDR3 sequences, with approximately 15% found just once. The entry originates in a study of T cells in Graves' hyperthyroidism and ophthalmopathy. General study findings and limits: Blood also showed most of the thyroid clonotypes that were expanded above 0.001.

The clonotype was recovered from a woman aged 50 to 65 with Graves' ophthalmopathy. The specimen sequenced was blood.

CDR3 protein: CASSQDPGRYNEQFF. The DNA for the CDR3 is TGTGCCAGCAGCCAAGACCCCGGGAGATACAATGAGCAGTTCTTC. The V call is TRBV4-2, the J call TRBJ2-1; perhaps TRBD2 as D (6 bases). CDR3 size: 15 residues. V was clipped by 0 bases and J by 4 bases, with 10 bases between them. Per the germline V gene, CDR1 is LGHNA and CDR2 is YNFKEQ.